This T cell receptor (beta chain) came from a study of blood T cell repertoires in COVID-19. Study as a whole: T cells, B-cell-depleted T cells, or PBMCs provided the cDNA or gDNA that served as material.

The CDR3 has 13 residues. With 6 bases removed from V and 7 bases from J, the gap between germline ends came to 10 bases. CDR1 is MNHEY, CDR2 SVGAGI, per germline. Clones were sequenced by immunoSEQ multiplex PCR, and TCRdb holds only the in-frame ones, with some missing. Of roughly 70,000 clones in the sample, 75% to 90% were seen once. This chain connects TRBV6-5 to TRBJ1-6, with D unresolved. Specimen: peripheral blood. The clonotype comes from a man between 65 and 80 years old who had recovered from COVID-19. This CDR3 reads CASRRTVNSPLHF. Written as DNA, the CDR3 is TGTGCCAGCAGAAGGACTGTGAATTCACCCCTCCACTTT.